Below, one T cell receptor beta chain is given with its context. This record comes from a study of cytomegalovirus exposure and HLA in healthy donors. Primers: 60 Vbeta forward and 13 Jbeta reverse. Assay used: immunoSEQ multiplex PCR; TCRdb lists only in-frame clones, some missing. Found here are 93,000 or so clones, 84% of them singletons; the top ten hold around 6%. This CDR3 region has 15 residues. Trimming took off 4 bases at V and 8 bases at J, with 17 bases between the two ends. Looked up from germline, CDR1 is MNHEY and CDR2 is SVGAGI. Sequenced: PBMCs. The chain couples TRBV6-5 to TRBJ1-4; D remains ambiguous. The clonotype was recovered from a woman between 18 and 30 years old in good health and CMV-seropositive. Here the CDR3 reads CASSLSPAEGEKLFF. CDR3 nucleotides: TGTGCCAGCAGTTTAAGTCCCGCGGAAGGCGAAAAACTGTTTTTT.